Listed below are T cell receptor beta chains from one sample, sequenced in a study of T cells after posttransplantation cyclophosphamide. The assay was immunoSEQ multiplex PCR, and TCRdb's table has in-frame clones only and misses some. This sample has approximately 12,000 clones, with 75% to 85% found just once. Source: PBMCs, taken about 350 days after allogeneic stem cell transplant with calcineurin inhibitor and methotrexate. The receptors shown here come from a male patient in his thirties who received an allogeneic stem cell transplant from an unrelated donor, was CMV-positive, and had acute GVHD only. The T cells may partly be graft donor cells. CDR3s include the opening cysteine and the closing phenylalanine or tryptophan. Fields, in order: V gene, clone size, J gene, CDR3 protein. Expanded clones are given a class, and other clones once, few, many or no size at all.

>TRBV30|-|TRBJ2-7
CACSGTLLSYEQYF
>TRBV4-1|-|TRBJ1-3
CASSQLTGGSGNTIYF
>TRBV14|-|TRBJ1-2
CASSQLESYGYTF
>TRBV4-3|-|TRBJ1-3
CASSQETGFSGNTIYF
>TRBV2|-|TRBJ2-5
CASSESGGKGETQYF
>TRBV30|-|TRBJ1-5
CAWGAGKGQPQHF
>TRBV18|few|TRBJ1-4
CASSLGGSEKLFF
>TRBV4-2|-|TRBJ1-1
CASSQDGGLDTEAFF
>TRBV7-6|-|TRBJ2-5
CASSSSGGITIQETQYF
>TRBV19|-|TRBJ1-2
CASSIFRDRYYGYTF
>TRBV21-1|-|TRBJ1-1
CASSPAGTTDILNTEAFF
>TRBV7-3|once|TRBJ1-1
CASSLTERPEAFF
>TRBV19|-|TRBJ2-7
CASSQLLAVKDEQYF
>TRBV2|-|TRBJ1-1
CANGRDGVTEAFF
>TRBV2|-|TRBJ2-2
CASRGVGRELFF
>TRBV27|-|TRBJ2-4
CASSLTGGPVNIQYF
>TRBV7-9|-|TRBJ2-7
CASSFGLGPEQYF
>TRBV27|-|TRBJ1-3
CASRRGISSGNTIYF
>TRBV10-3|-|TRBJ2-7
CAIRVPVPGQVSYEQYF
>TRBV7-9|-|TRBJ2-7
CASSSPTDRPYEQYF
>TRBV27|-|TRBJ2-7
CASSLRPGTYEQYF
>TRBV5-1|-|TRBJ2-7
CASSSGQGYEQYF
>TRBV29-1|-|TRBJ1-5
CSVGTDNQPQHF
>TRBV4-1|-|TRBJ1-4
CASSQWGQSNEKLFF
>TRBV27|once|TRBJ2-1
CASSFGAPYNEQFF
>TRBV5-1|-|TRBJ1-3
CASSWGDNSGNTIYF
>TRBV4-1|-|TRBJ1-5
CASSQEDISNQPQHF
>TRBV5-1|medium-sized|TRBJ2-7
CASSLAGSSSYEQYF